This T cell receptor beta chain appears in the sequencing data of a study of vaccination and CD4 T cells after COVID-19. Overall study context: The post-vaccine samples came a median approximately 75 days after dose two (range 14 to 241). Study results and limitations: Convalescent patients gained a median approximately 90% of their reactive clones only post-vaccination.

As regards this clonotype: What it binds is unknown.

The Oncomine TCR Beta short-read assay was what sequenced the DNA obtained from cultured CD4+ T cells. Cultured CD4+ T cells yielded the extracted genomic DNA. MiXCR, run by TCRdb on the PCR reads, gives a single entry per CDR3 protein. The sample lists around 19,000 distinct CDR3 sequences, over 30% occurring once. Treatment in this sample: roughly 10-day PBMC culture with coronavirus spike peptide pools or control peptides (ViraFEST assay). Once cultured about 10 days, CD4+ T cells underwent isolation by negative selection. This clonotype was obtained from a human donor who had recovered from COVID-19. The sequenced sample was CD4+ T cells from blood, cultured in vitro.

In nucleotides, the CDR3 is TGTGCCAGCAGCAGTCTAGCCACAGATACGCAGTATTTT. This sequence encodes CASSSLATDTQYF. The chain carries TRBV7-9 and TRBJ2-3, with D possibly matching TRBD2 (5 bases). Germline lookup yields CDR1 SEHNR and CDR2 FQNEAQ (reference sequence). The V end was cut by 5 bases, the J end by 2 bases, with 8 bases between. CDR3 size: 13 residues.